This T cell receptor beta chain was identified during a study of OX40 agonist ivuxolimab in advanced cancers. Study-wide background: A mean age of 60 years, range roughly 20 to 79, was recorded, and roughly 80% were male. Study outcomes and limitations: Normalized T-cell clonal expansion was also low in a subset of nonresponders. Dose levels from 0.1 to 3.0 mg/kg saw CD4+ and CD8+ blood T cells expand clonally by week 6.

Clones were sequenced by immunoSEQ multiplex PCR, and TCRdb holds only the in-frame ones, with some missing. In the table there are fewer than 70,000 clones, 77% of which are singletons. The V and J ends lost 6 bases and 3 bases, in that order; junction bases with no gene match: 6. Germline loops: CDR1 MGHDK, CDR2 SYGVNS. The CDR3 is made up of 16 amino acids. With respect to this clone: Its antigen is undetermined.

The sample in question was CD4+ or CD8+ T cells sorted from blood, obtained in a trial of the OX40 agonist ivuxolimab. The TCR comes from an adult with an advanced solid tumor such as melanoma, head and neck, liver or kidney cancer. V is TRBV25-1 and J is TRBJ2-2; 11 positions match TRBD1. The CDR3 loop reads CASSPGTGGYTGELFF. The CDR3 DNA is TGTGCCAGCAGCCCGGGGACAGGGGGATACACCGGGGAGCTGTTTTTT.